This entry lists 23 T cell receptor beta chains sequenced from one sample in a study of patients and donors after allogeneic stem cell transplantation. TCRdb itself ran the RT-PCR reads through MiXCR, one entry per CDR3 protein. Of roughly 960,000 distinct CDR3 sequences listed, about a sixth were seen once; the top ten hold roughly 6%. Sequencing was performed on blood, either unsorted or a sorted T cell fraction (not recorded which). Receptors originate from a human donor who was either an allogeneic HSCT recipient or a stem cell or donor lymphocyte infusion donor (not recorded which). It is not recorded whose cells these are; they may come from a transplant donor.

V usage is TRBV4-3 and J usage is TRBJ2-3; D is ambiguous. The CDR3 has 16 residues. The germline V gene encodes CDR1 LGHNA and CDR2 YSLEER. Trimming took 0 bases from V and 1 from J, leaving 11 bases between them. The CDR3 region is CASSQEALPGTDTQYF. CDR3 DNA sequence: TGCGCCAGCAGCCAAGAGGCTCTCCCAGGCACAGATACGCAGTATTTT.

The table lists this clonotype with many counts. The CDR3 DNA is TGTGCCAGCAGTTTCAAGGGACGAAATCAGCCCCAGCATTTT. This sequence encodes CASSFKGRNQPQHF. V and J are TRBV12-3 or TRBV12-4 and TRBJ1-5; maybe TRBD1 (5 bases). The CDR3 runs 14 residues. Trimming pared 3 bases from V and 4 bases from J, leaving 10 bases between.

The chain carries TRBV11-2 and TRBJ1-4, with 11 nucleotides matching TRBD1. CDR3 length: 16 residues. Trimming removed 4 bases from V and 5 bases from J; junction bases left unmatched: 6. Germline lookup yields CDR1 SGHAT and CDR2 FQNNGV. The CDR3 sequence is CASSWGQGGRNEKLFF. CDR3 coding DNA: TGTGCCAGCAGCTGGGGACAGGGGGGACGGAATGAAAAACTGTTTTTT.

This rearrangement joins TRBV10-3 to TRBJ2-5; 7 bases align to TRBD2. With V trimmed by 5 bases and J by 5 bases, 2 bases remained unmatched. Germline-derived CDR1 and CDR2 are ENHRY and SYGVKD. The CDR3 runs to 12 residues. The CDR3 nucleotides are TGTGCCATCAGTAGCGGGGAGGAGACCCAGTACTTC. Amino acids: CAISSGEETQYF.

This clonotype has more than one count but fewer than ten. The chain employs TRBV4-1 and TRBJ1-1; 8 nucleotides line up with TRBD1. This CDR3 spans 15 amino acids. V trimming: 3 bases; J trimming: 2 bases; junction bases outside the gene matches: 5. CDR1 and CDR2 (germline): MGHRA, YSYEKL. CDR3 DNA: TGCGCCAGCAGCCACCGAGACAGGGGTAACACTGAAGCTTTCTTT. Protein product: CASSHRDRGNTEAFF.

This clonotype was picked up many times. This rearrangement joins TRBV12-3 or TRBV12-4 to TRBJ2-1; D unclear. This CDR3 is built from 14 residues. Trimming shortened V by 3 bases and J by 7 bases, and 13 bases separated the two germline ends. The CDR3 loop reads CASSLMEKGNEQFF. Written as DNA, the CDR3 is TGTGCCAGCAGTTTGATGGAGAAAGGAAATGAGCAGTTCTTC.

This clonotype showed up just a few times. The genes are TRBV21-1 and TRBJ2-3; TRBD2, the table's D call, lacks a check against the DNA. TRBV21-1 has pseudogene status. There are 16 residues in the CDR3. As DNA, the CDR3 is TGTGCCAGCACCGCCTCCCGGAACCTCAGCACAGATACGCAGTATTTT. Translation: CASTASRNLSTDTQYF.

This clonotype was found a few times. V usage is TRBV15 and J usage is TRBJ1-2, with a tentative D call TRBD1 (5 bases). V lost 1 base, J lost 4 bases, and 10 bases lay in between. The CDR3 covers 14 residues. From germline, CDR1 is LNHNV and CDR2 YYDKDF (reference sequence). The CDR3 coding sequence is TGTGCCACCAGCAGAGCCCGGGGGGGCTATGGCTACACCTTC. It yields the protein CATSRARGGYGYTF.

This clonotype was picked up a small number of times. This chain uses TRBV20-1 with TRBJ2-2; TRBD1 aligns across 7 bases. Trimming at V came to 0 bases and at J to 6 bases, leaving 7 bases not matched to a gene. Germline lookup yields CDR1 DFQATT and CDR2 SNEGSKA (reference sequence). CDR3 size: 15 residues. CDR3 in DNA: TGCAGTGCTAGAGATTTGGTGGACAGGTCCGGGGAGCTGTTTTTT. Amino acid sequence: CSARDLVDRSGELFF.

The chain joins TRBV15 to TRBJ2-1; D unclear. Germline loops: CDR1 LNHNV, CDR2 YYDKDF (reference sequence). This CDR3 spans 17 amino acids. Deletions cut 0 bases from V and 4 bases from J, with 16 bases between. In nucleotides, the CDR3 is TGTGCCACCAGCAGAGATCTGGGCCGGTCTCTGTACAATGAGCAGTTCTTC. Protein: CATSRDLGRSLYNEQFF. Supplemented by reference TRBV15 and TRBJ2-1, the full variable domain reads DAMVIQNPRYQVTQFGKPVTLSCSQTLNHNVMYWYQQKSSQAPKLLFHYYDKDFNNEADTPDNFQSRRPNTSFCFLDIRSPGLGDTAMYLCATSRDLGRSLYNEQFFGPGTRLTVL.

This clonotype was detected ten times or more. The gene calls are TRBV6-4 and TRBJ1-1; possible D gene TRBD1, 5 bases. The CDR3 spans 14 residues. V was clipped by 3 bases and J by 0 bases, with 8 bases between them. The germline V gene has CDR1 MRHNA and CDR2 SNTAGT. The CDR3 spells CASSEGGVNTEAFF. Written as DNA, the CDR3 is TGTGCCAGCAGTGAGGGAGGGGTGAACACTGAAGCTTTCTTT.

This clonotype was seen a handful of times. The rearrangement uses TRBV29-1 and TRBJ1-1, with D tentatively TRBD1 (6 bases). CDR3 size: 13 residues. Trimming pared 6 bases from V and 3 bases from J, leaving 14 bases between. Germline V CDR1 and CDR2: SQVTM, ANQGSEA. CDR3 protein: CSVPGASHTEAFF. The DNA of the CDR3 is TGCAGCGTCCCAGGGGCCTCACACACTGAAGCTTTCTTT. Filled out from reference TRBV29-1 and TRBJ1-1, the complete variable domain reads SAVISQKPSRDICQRGTSLTIQCQVDSQVTMMFWYRQQPGQSLTLIATANQGSEATYESGFVIDKFPISRPNLTFSTLTVSNMSPEDSSIYLCSVPGASHTEAFFGQGTRLTVV.

The rearrangement links TRBV15 to TRBJ2-7; D call uncertain. Trimming took off 0 bases at V and 5 bases at J, with 20 bases between the two ends. CDR1 LNHNV and CDR2 YYDKDF come from the germline V gene (reference sequence). The length of the CDR3 is 17 residues. The CDR3, as DNA: TGTGCCACCAGCAGAGATAGGTGGGCTTTCAGTCTGGACGAGCAGTACTTC. Translated: CATSRDRWAFSLDEQYF. The full variable domain, with the rest looked up from reference TRBV15 and TRBJ2-7, is DAMVIQNPRYQVTQFGKPVTLSCSQTLNHNVMYWYQQKSSQAPKLLFHYYDKDFNNEADTPDNFQSRRPNTSFCFLDIRSPGLGDTAMYLCATSRDRWAFSLDEQYFGPGTRLTVT.

This chain connects TRBV19 to TRBJ2-7, with TRBD1 matching 7 bases. From germline, CDR1 is LNHDA and CDR2 SQIVND (reference sequence). The V segment lost 1 base and the J segment 1 base; nucleotides outside the gene matches: 7. There are 16 residues in the CDR3. CDR3 nucleotides: TGTGCCAGTAGTATAGTGAGGGGGACAGCATCCTACGAGCAGTACTTC. Protein sequence: CASSIVRGTASYEQYF.

The CDR3 bases are TGCAGCGTTGTCGGGGACCCAAGCTCCTACAATGAGCAGTTCTTC. Protein product: CSVVGDPSSYNEQFF. The chain combines TRBV29-1 with TRBJ2-1; D is possibly TRBD1 or TRBD2 (5 bases each). V was shortened by 4 bases and J by 0 bases, with 13 bases between the two germline ends. The CDR3 is 15 residues long. Germline V gene sequence: CDR1 SQVTM, CDR2 ANQGSEA.

The V and J genes are TRBV6-5 and TRBJ2-7; perhaps TRBD2 as D (5 bases). The CDR3 spans 15 residues. Germline V gives CDR1 MNHEY, CDR2 SVGAGI. V was shortened by 0 bases and J by 2 bases, with 11 bases between the two germline ends. In DNA, the CDR3 is TGTGCCAGCAGTTACTCGGGTCCGGGAACCTACGAGCAGTACTTC. This encodes CASSYSGPGTYEQYF.

This rearrangement joins TRBV11-1 to TRBJ1-5; D unresolved. Trimming took 5 bases from V and 6 from J, leaving 14 bases between them. Germline loops: CDR1 SGHAT, CDR2 FQDESV (reference sequence). The CDR3 length is 14 residues. This chain's CDR3 is CASSPGRGGQPQHF. The CDR3 coding sequence is TGTGCCAGCAGCCCCGGCCGGGGAGGTCAGCCCCAGCATTTT.

The V call is TRBV5-1, the J call TRBJ2-7; 9 bases map to TRBD1. The CDR3 length is 16 residues. Losses at the gene ends were 0 bases for V and 2 bases for J; bases not matched to a gene: 6. CDR1 is SGHRS, CDR2 YFSETQ, per germline. This CDR3 reads CASSLGGTGKPYEQYF. In nucleotides, the CDR3 is TGCGCCAGCAGCTTGGGTGGGACAGGGAAGCCCTACGAGCAGTACTTC. The full variable domain, in which reference TRBV5-1 and TRBJ2-7 provide the parts outside the CDR3, is KAGVTQTPRYLIKTRGQQVTLSCSPISGHRSVSWYQQTPGQGLQFLFEYFSETQRNKGNFPGRFSGRQFSNSRSEMNVSTLELGDSALYLCASSLGGTGKPYEQYFGPGTRLTVT.

This clonotype was seen a few times. The chain combines TRBV3-1 with TRBJ1-5; a weak D match, TRBD1 (5 bases). V was shortened by 0 bases and J by 3 bases, with 9 bases between the two germline ends. CDR1 is LGHDT, CDR2 YNNKEL, per germline (reference sequence). The CDR3 length is 15 residues. In DNA, the CDR3 is TGTGCCAGCAGCCAAGAATTGGGGCCCAATCAGCCCCAGCATTTT. Protein sequence: CASSQELGPNQPQHF. The full variable domain, rest sourced from reference TRBV3-1 and TRBJ1-5, is DTAVSQTPKYLVTQMGNDKSIKCEQNLGHDTMYWYKQDSKKFLKIMFSYNNKELIINETVPNRFSPKSPDKAHLNLHINSLELGDSAVYFCASSQELGPNQPQHFGDGTRLSIL.

The chain combines TRBV9 with TRBJ1-6, with a tentative D call TRBD1 (5 bases). CDR3 length: 15 residues. Germline V lookup: CDR1 SGDLS, CDR2 YYNGEE. V lost 2 bases and J lost 10, with 16 bases in between. CDR3: CASSVLGRMGSPLHF. CDR3 in DNA: TGTGCCAGCAGCGTGTTGGGACGGATGGGGTCACCCCTCCACTTT.

This clonotype has more than one count but fewer than ten. The genes are TRBV5-1 and TRBJ2-3; D ambiguous. CDR3 length: 14 amino acids. Germline loops: CDR1 SGHRS, CDR2 YFSETQ. V shed 0 bases and J shed 6 bases, with 11 bases lying between them. CDR3 protein: CASSLVDPRDTQYF. The CDR3 bases are TGCGCCAGCAGCTTGGTAGATCCTCGGGATACGCAGTATTTT.

Comment on this clonotype: The junction shows a germline mismatch at one end, possibly a read error. This chain connects TRBV4-1 to TRBJ2-1, with 8 bases matching TRBD1. The V gene's germline CDR1 is MGHRA and CDR2 YSYEKL. The CDR3 runs to 18 residues. This chain's CDR3 is CTSSHGDRMVRAYNEQFF. The CDR3 DNA is TGCACCAGCAGCCATGGGGACAGGATGGTTCGCGCCTACAATGAGCAGTTCTTC.

The chain carries TRBV24-1 and TRBJ1-5; TRBD1 is a possible D gene (6 bases). Germline CDR1 and CDR2: KGHDR and SFDVKD. CDR3 length: 15 residues. The V and J ends lost 5 bases and 4 bases respectively, with 14 bases between them. In DNA, the CDR3 is TGTGCCACCAGTGCGACAGGTTCGGGGAATCAGCCCCAGCATTTT. Its translation: CATSATGSGNQPQHF.